This TCR beta chain was recovered during a study of blood T cells in healthy people across ages. Study-wide points: Strong correlation was found linking TCR beta diversity to naive T cell percentage.

V was shortened by 7 bases and J by 6 bases, with 9 bases between the two germline ends. The CDR3 sequence is 11 residues long. Germline CDR1 SQVTM, CDR2 ANQGSEA. On this clonotype: Its target is unknown.

Through a sample-barcoded 5' primer and a J-beta primer mix, a second PCR was run for about 6 to 11 cycles. From the 5' RACE reads, TCRdb called clonotypes with MiXCR, one entry per CDR3 protein. Of around 620,000 distinct CDR3 sequences detected, about 26% appear once; the ten largest clones hold approximately 18%. This TCR was recovered from an older woman in good health. The chain recombines TRBV29-1 with TRBJ2-2; D remains ambiguous. Sequenced: blood. CDR3 in amino acids: CSGGEAGELFF. The CDR3 region has the DNA TGCAGCGGTGGTGAGGCCGGGGAGCTGTTTTTT.